This T cell receptor (beta chain) was found in a study of shared clonotypes between healthy human individuals. This CDR3 spans 16 amino acids. The germline CDR1 and CDR2 sequences are MNHNS and SASEGT. V dropped 2 bases and J dropped 0 bases, with 10 bases sitting between them. Produced via immunoSEQ multiplex PCR; TCRdb's table is partial and in-frame only. This sample has around 1,900,000 clones; just over 90% occur once, and the top ten carry around 1.8%. Points on this clone: No antigen is known for it.

Study findings and constraints: A reduction in generation probabilities was seen for non-shared clonotypes relative to those shared by all four donors.

Only CD45RO-negative cells positively selected for CCR7 counted as naive CD8 cells, so terminally differentiated effector memory CD45RA+ cells were excluded. Sample: naive CD8+ T cells from PBMCs. The source is a man aged 18 to 29 in good health. Some clones in this sample may be carry-over from other donors' samples. The J gene is TRBJ2-2, the V gene TRBV6-1, with D tentatively TRBD2 (5 bases). The CDR3 spells CASSEYGNPNTGELFF. The CDR3 nucleotides read TGTGCCAGCAGTGAATACGGGAATCCGAACACCGGGGAGCTGTTTTTT.